This T cell receptor (beta chain) was captured in a study of Ad26.COV2.S vaccination and SARS-CoV-2 variants. Study background: Participant was drawn from the COV1001 Ad26.COV2.S trial arm. Notes on the study in general: Substantial breadth in spike-specific CD8+ and CD4+ T cell responses was reportedly seen after vaccination. Similar non-spike TCR breadth was observed in recipients of vaccine and of placebo. Possibly, TCR breadth and depth analyses underestimated total T cell responses.

V lost 5 bases to trimming and J lost 0 bases, with 6 bases between them. Looked up from germline, CDR1 is SGHTA and CDR2 is FQGTGA. CDR3 size: 13 residues. Some clones are missing from TCRdb's copy, which holds only in-frame ones; the method was immunoSEQ multiplex PCR. This sample has 430,000 or so clones, with nearly 90% found just once. Documented treatment: about 20 received Ad26.COV2.S at low or high dose, single or two shots; roughly 5 received placebo; per-sample allocation not given. The samples were gathered on day 63 after the first injection of vaccine or placebo. Comments on this clone: Antigen unknown.

The TCR originated in a person aged 18 to 65 who received the Ad26.COV2.S COVID-19 vaccine or a placebo. The V and J genes are TRBV7-3 and TRBJ2-3; no reliable D call. This specimen consisted of peripheral blood, obtained in a trial of Ad26.COV2.S vaccine versus placebo. The CDR3 loop is CASSPASTDTQYF. The DNA for the CDR3 is TGTGCCAGCAGCCCGGCGAGCACAGATACGCAGTATTTT.